The rows below give T cell receptor beta chains drawn from one sample of a study of control samples from healthy donors and cancer patients. Clones were sequenced by immunoSEQ multiplex PCR, and TCRdb holds only the in-frame ones, with some missing. In the table there are some 67,000 clones, about nine tenths of which are singletons. Sample: PBMCs. The receptors shown here come from a man aged 55 to 69 with lung cancer. Both conserved end residues are part of each CDR3. A D gene is named only where the DNA matches it firmly. Not all rows give a size; the values are once, few, many and, for expanded clones, a class.

d_call,j_call,v_call,clone_size,cdr3_nt,cdr3_aa
TRBD1,TRBJ2-7,TRBV6-5,-,TGTGCCAGCAGGGCCGGGACAGGGGGCACCTACGAGCAGTACTTC,CASRAGTGGTYEQYF
-,TRBJ1-5,TRBV6-6,-,TGTGCCAGCAGTCCACAGGAACAGGGAGGTGGGAGTCAGCCCCAGCATTTT,CASSPQEQGGGSQPQHF
TRBD1,TRBJ1-4,TRBV11-2,-,TGTGCCAGCAGGAGGGCAGGGGGCTTGTTTTTT,CASRRAGGLFF
-,TRBJ1-2,TRBV2,-,TGTGCCAGCAGTTTTGACGTAACGGACTATGGCTACACCTTC,CASSFDVTDYGYTF
-,TRBJ2-6,TRBV5-8,-,TGTGCCAGCGTCAAGAAGTCTGGGGCCAACGTCCTGACTTTC,CASVKKSGANVLTF
-,TRBJ2-2,TRBV5-1,-,TGCGCCAGCAGCCTACCGTTCGCCGGGGAGCTGTTTTTT,CASSLPFAGELFF
TRBD1,TRBJ1-2,TRBV7-2,once,TGTGCCAGCAGCCCACAGGGGGCGTCTAGCTATGGCTACACCTTC,CASSPQGASSYGYTF
TRBD1,TRBJ1-4,TRBV7-9,-,TGTGCCAGCAGCTTTTCACAGGGGGCTAATGAAAAACTGTTTTTT,CASSFSQGANEKLFF
TRBD1,TRBJ1-4,TRBV2,-,TGTGCCAGCAGGTCGGACAGGGAGGGTGAAAAACTGTTTTTT,CASRSDREGEKLFF
-,TRBJ1-2,TRBV12-3/TRBV12-4,-,TGTGCCAGCAGTTTGGGGCGGGGACGAGGCTACACCTTC,CASSLGRGRGYTF
-,TRBJ1-1,TRBV7-3,-,TGTGCCAGCAGCCCTGGGTTCGGGGTGTCTGAAGCTTTCTTT,CASSPGFGVSEAFF
-,TRBJ1-2,TRBV21-1,few,TGTGCCAGCAGCAAGGGGGAGGGGACTGCCTATGGCTACACCTTC,CASSKGEGTAYGYTF
-,TRBJ1-5,TRBV7-3,-,TGTGCCAGCAGCTTAAAAGGGGGAATGCCCCAGCATTTT,CASSLKGGMPQHF
TRBD1,TRBJ1-5,TRBV30,-,TGTGCCTGGAGTAGGGGGACAGGGAATCAGCCCCAGCATTTT,CAWSRGTGNQPQHF
-,TRBJ2-3,TRBV5-4,-,TGTGCCAGCAGCTCCCCGGACAGCACAGATACGCAGTATTTT,CASSSPDSTDTQYF
-,TRBJ2-5,TRBV19,-,TGTGCCAGTAGTATTGATCAAGAGACCCAGTACTTC,CASSIDQETQYF
-,TRBJ2-5,TRBV15,-,TGTGCCACCAGCAGAGATGAGAGTCGCGAGACCCAGTACTTC,CATSRDESRETQYF
-,TRBJ2-7,TRBV6-6,-,TGTGCCAGCAGTTCGAGCTCCTACGAGCAGTACTTC,CASSSSSYEQYF
TRBD1,TRBJ1-1,TRBV7-9,-,TGTGCCAGCAGCACGACAGGGGAGAACACTGAAGCTTTCTTT,CASSTTGENTEAFF
-,TRBJ2-5,TRBV3-1/TRBV3-2,-,TGTGCCAGCAGCAACGACTGGACCAAAGAGACCCAGTACTTC,CASSNDWTKETQYF
-,TRBJ1-2,TRBV6-6,-,TGTGCCAGCAGTTACCGACAGGATTCGCATGGCTACACCTTC,CASSYRQDSHGYTF
-,TRBJ1-2,TRBV3-1/TRBV3-2,-,TGTGCCAGCAGCCCGAAAGGGACATCGACCGGAGCCGGCTACACCTTC,CASSPKGTSTGAGYTF
-,TRBJ1-4,TRBV10-1,-,TGCGCCAGCAGTGAGTCGGTATCGGGGGGCTACGGTGAAAAACTGTTTTTT,CASSESVSGGYGEKLFF